This passage covers 13 T cell receptor beta chains from one sample sequenced in a study of brain T cells in children with intractable seizures. Assay used: immunoSEQ multiplex PCR; TCRdb lists only in-frame clones, some missing. The sample yields some 76,000 clones, 85% to 95% seen once. The source was peripheral blood, collected at surgery. These TCRs come from a boy in the first two years of life with tuberous sclerosis and intractable seizures.

This chain links TRBV19 with TRBJ2-3; TRBD1 agrees at 8 bases. This CDR3 is 14 amino acids long. V trimming: 5 bases; J trimming: 6 bases; junction bases outside the gene matches: 7. Germline V gives CDR1 LNHDA, CDR2 SQIVND (reference sequence). CDR3 bases: TGTGCCAGTAGTTACGGACAGGGCCCCGATACGCAGTATTTT. Encoded protein: CASSYGQGPDTQYF.

This rearrangement joins TRBV5-4 to TRBJ2-1; TRBD2 might be the D (6 bases). CDR3 length equals 17 residues. Germline V gene data show CDR1 as SGHNT and CDR2 as YYREEE (reference sequence). V lost 2 bases to trimming and J lost 0 bases, with 15 bases between them. CDR3 DNA sequence: TGTGCCAGCAGCTTCTATATAGCGGTTCCCTCCTACAATGAGCAGTTCTTC. Amino acids: CASSFYIAVPSYNEQFF. Drawing the rest from reference TRBV5-4 and TRBJ2-1, the complete variable domain is ETGVTQSPTHLIKTRGQQVTLRCSSQSGHNTVSWYQQALGQGPQFIFQYYREEENGRGNFPPRFSGLQFPNYSSELNVNALELDDSALYLCASSFYIAVPSYNEQFFGPGTRLTVL.

This sequence joins TRBV6-5 and TRBJ2-3, with 14 bases that match TRBD2. This CDR3 region has 14 residues. Unmatched junction bases numbered 6, after V lost 6 bases and J lost 10 bases. Germline CDR1 is MNHEY and CDR2 is SVGAGI. The CDR3 nucleotides read TGTGCCAGCAGACGGACTAGCGGGGGGAGGGCGCAGTATTTT. This sequence encodes CASRRTSGGRAQYF.

This chain uses TRBV2 with TRBJ2-1; 7 bases fit TRBD1. Germline V gives CDR1 SNHLY, CDR2 FYNNEI. The CDR3 has 15 amino acids. V trimming: 6 bases; J trimming: 2 bases; junction bases outside the gene matches: 7. CDR3 region: CASRAGDRAYNEQFF. In DNA, the CDR3 is TGTGCCAGCAGGGCCGGAGACAGGGCCTACAATGAGCAGTTCTTC.

The V call is TRBV12-3 or TRBV12-4, the J call TRBJ1-1; the D is unclear. CDR3 size: 12 residues. V was cut by 3 bases and J by 11 bases, with 13 bases left in between. The CDR3 sequence: CASSFTPPGAFF. The CDR3 region has the DNA TGTGCCAGCAGTTTTACGCCACCGGGTGCTTTCTTT.

This clone was seen more than once but under ten times. V gene TRBV6-6 combines with J gene TRBJ1-2; no clear D gene. The CDR3 runs 13 residues. V lost 6 bases to trimming and J lost 8 bases, with 16 bases between them. Germline assignment: CDR1 MNHNY and CDR2 SVGAGI (reference sequence). DNA for the CDR3: TGTGCCAGCAGACCGAACTACCCTGGGGGCTACACCTTC. This sequence encodes CASRPNYPGGYTF.

This clone was seen more than once but under ten times. This chain connects TRBV5-1 to TRBJ2-7; D may be TRBD2 (5 bases). Germline lookup yields CDR1 SGHRS and CDR2 YFSETQ. Trimming shortened V by 4 bases and J by 5 bases, and 16 bases separated the two germline ends. This CDR3 has 14 residues. The CDR3 loop is CASSPVRDLNEQYF. The CDR3 nucleotides read TGCGCCAGCAGCCCCGTGAGGGATCTCAACGAGCAGTACTTC.

The V gene is TRBV11-2, the J gene TRBJ2-3; TRBD2 aligns across 10 bases. V lost 5 bases, J lost 1 base, and 6 bases stayed unmatched. The V gene's germline CDR1 is SGHAT and CDR2 FQNNGV. The CDR3 extends over 16 amino acids. The CDR3 DNA sequence: TGTGCCAGCAGCGGCCCAGGGACTAGCGGCACAGATACGCAGTATTTT. This translates into CASSGPGTSGTDTQYF.

The chain joins TRBV7-9 to TRBJ2-5; no clear D. Trimming cost V 6 bases and J 4 bases, with 15 bases left between them. Germline V lookup: CDR1 SEHNR, CDR2 FQNEAQ (reference sequence). This CDR3 contains 14 residues. The CDR3 sequence is CASSSRSVRETQYF. The CDR3 region has the DNA TGTGCCAGCAGTTCAAGGTCTGTTCGAGAGACCCAGTACTTC.

The chain carries TRBV19 and TRBJ1-1; maybe TRBD1 (6 bases). Germline CDR1 is LNHDA and CDR2 is SQIVND (reference sequence). The CDR3 has 17 amino acids. The germline V and J ends were trimmed by 4 bases and 4 bases, with 22 bases remaining between them. The CDR3 DNA is TGTGCCAGTAGTAAAGATATTAACAGGGTCCTTAGCACTGAAGCTTTCTTT. It translates to CASSKDINRVLSTEAFF.

This chain connects TRBV5-6 to TRBJ2-7, with 12 bases lining up with TRBD1. Per the germline V gene, CDR1 is SGHDT and CDR2 is YYEEEE. The CDR3 sequence is 13 residues long. V was pared by 3 bases and J by 7 bases, with 2 bases of the junction left unmatched. DNA of the CDR3: TGTGCCAGCAGCTGGGACAGGGGGCGAGAGCAGTACTTC. This translates into CASSWDRGREQYF.

This rearrangement joins TRBV7-8 to TRBJ2-5; the match to TRBD2 covers 7 bases. V lost 5 bases, J lost 3 bases, and 18 bases stayed unmatched. Germline values: CDR1 SGHVS, CDR2 FQNEAQ. CDR3 length: 18 amino acids. DNA of the CDR3: TGTGCCAGCAGCGCTAGGGTCCGGTTGTCTAGCGGAAAAGAGACCCAGTACTTC. It is translated as CASSARVRLSSGKETQYF.

The rearrangement uses TRBV24-1 and TRBJ2-3; D is tentatively TRBD1 or TRBD2 (5 bases each). The V end lost 9 bases, the J end lost 0 bases, and 12 bases lay between the germline ends. The germline gives CDR1 KGHDR, CDR2 SFDVKD. The CDR3 is made up of 14 amino acids. The CDR3 bases are TGTGCCACCTCTCGGGACGGAAGCACAGATACGCAGTATTTT. Translated, it gives CATSRDGSTDTQYF.